The clone carrying this T cell receptor beta chain was seen only once. The data were taken from a study of cytomegalovirus exposure and HLA in healthy donors. 13 Jbeta primers and 60 Vbeta primers were used for the PCR. Assay: immunoSEQ multiplex PCR; the TCRdb copy retains only in-frame clones and omits some. The top ten hold 1.9% of the sample, which has tens of thousands of clones, approximately 78% seen once. The CDR3 has 15 amino acids. Trimming cost V 1 base and J 5 bases; bases outside gene matches: 7. The germline gives CDR1 SGHNT, CDR2 YENEEA. This chain connects TRBV11-3 to TRBJ2-7, with 8 bases identical to TRBD1. The receptor was derived from a man younger than 35 in good health and CMV-seronegative. The sequenced sample consisted of PBMCs. The CDR3 protein is CASSLAGQAFHEQYF. In DNA form, the CDR3 reads TGTGCCAGCAGCTTAGCGGGACAGGCTTTCCACGAGCAGTACTTC.